This is a list of T cell receptor beta chains from one sample in a study of T cell responses to AZD1222 COVID-19 vaccine. Assay: immunoSEQ multiplex PCR; the TCRdb copy retains only in-frame clones and omits some. The sample includes approximately 170,000 clones, approximately 92% of them seen just once. The sequenced sample was peripheral blood, obtained on day 0 of AZD1222 vaccination. Receptors originate from an adult in good health. CDR3s leave out the opening cysteine and the closing phenylalanine or tryptophan. The D gene is left open where the match is weak.

V gene	D gene	J gene	CDR3 length	CDR3 protein
TRBV18	.	TRBJ1-2	13	ASSPPVQGGYGYT
TRBV5-1	.	TRBJ2-2	12	ASSLARSTGELF
TRBV6-5	.	TRBJ1-5	13	ASSPWGGSNQPQH
TRBV7-3	.	TRBJ2-1	14	ASSLIAGIPNNEQF
TRBV29-1	.	TRBJ1-1	9	SVGGGTEAF
TRBV19	.	TRBJ2-2	15	ATRPPGQGWVTGELF
TRBV4-3	.	TRBJ1-5	13	ASSPQITSNQPQH
TRBV3-1/TRBV3-2	TRBD1	TRBJ1-3	13	ASSHNTGDGNTIY
TRBV19	TRBD2	TRBJ2-5	12	ASSQRLAEETQY
TRBV5-4	.	TRBJ2-2	13	ASSPGRLNTGELF
TRBV7-2	.	TRBJ1-3	13	ASSLAHGSGNTIY
TRBV9	TRBD1	TRBJ1-2	14	ASSSRTGRENYGYT
TRBV4-2	.	TRBJ1-1	10	ASIGDATEAF
TRBV11-3	TRBD1	TRBJ2-5	13	ASSLAGGISETQY
TRBV24-1	TRBD1	TRBJ2-7	11	ATSEADRERQY
TRBV2	TRBD1	TRBJ1-5	15	ASSDKLSRDSYQPQH
TRBV11-2	.	TRBJ2-4	14	ASSTVRGASFYIQY